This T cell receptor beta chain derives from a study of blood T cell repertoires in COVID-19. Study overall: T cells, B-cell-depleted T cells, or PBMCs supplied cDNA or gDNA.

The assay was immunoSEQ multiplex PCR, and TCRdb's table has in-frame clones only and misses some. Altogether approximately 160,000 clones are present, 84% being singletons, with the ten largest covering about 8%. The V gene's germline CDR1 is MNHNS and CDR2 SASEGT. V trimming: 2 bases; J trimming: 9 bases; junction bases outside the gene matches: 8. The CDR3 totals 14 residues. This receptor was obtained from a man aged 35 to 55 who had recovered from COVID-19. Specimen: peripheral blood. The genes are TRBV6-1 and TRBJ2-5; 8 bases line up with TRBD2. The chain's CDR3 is CASSEPGGRKSQYF. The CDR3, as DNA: TGTGCCAGCAGTGAACCCGGCGGGAGGAAGTCCCAGTACTTC.